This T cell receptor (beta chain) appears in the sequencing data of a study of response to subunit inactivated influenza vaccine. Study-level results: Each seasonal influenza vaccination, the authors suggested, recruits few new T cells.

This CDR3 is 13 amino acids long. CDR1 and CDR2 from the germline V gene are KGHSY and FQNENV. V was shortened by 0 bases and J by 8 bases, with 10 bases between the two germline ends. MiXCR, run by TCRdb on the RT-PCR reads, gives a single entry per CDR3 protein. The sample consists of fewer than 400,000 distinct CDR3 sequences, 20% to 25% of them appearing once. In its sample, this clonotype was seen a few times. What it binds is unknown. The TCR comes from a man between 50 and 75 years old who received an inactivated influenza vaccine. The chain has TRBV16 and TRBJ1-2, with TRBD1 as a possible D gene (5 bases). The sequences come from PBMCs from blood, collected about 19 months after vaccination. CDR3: CASSQSDGDGYTF. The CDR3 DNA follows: TGTGCCAGCAGCCAATCAGACGGGGACGGCTACACCTTC.